This T cell receptor beta chain was captured in a study of CD8 T cells in Susac syndrome. RNA totalling 0.5 to 1 ug underwent reverse transcription with random hexamers. The method of amplification for TCR beta CDR3 was immunoSEQ multiplex PCR, covering 54 Vbeta and 13 Jbeta. TCRdb reprocessed the immunoSEQ multiplex PCR reads via MiXCR and lists one record per CDR3 protein. The profile shows roughly 200,000 distinct CDR3 sequences, about 93% of them singletons. In blood CD8+ and CD4+ T cells, TCR beta underwent sequencing. The study used healthy donors as controls matched for age and sex. Negative isolation was used for CD8+ and CD4+ T cells, and FACS enrichment was applied to TEMRA cells. V gave up 1 base and J gave up 6 bases; unmatched junction bases: 8. Germline assignment: CDR1 DFQATT and CDR2 SNEGSKA (reference sequence). The CDR3 loop spans 15 amino acids.

The specimen sequenced was CD4+ T cells from PBMCs. The sequence was collected from a human donor in good health. The J gene is TRBJ1-5, the V gene TRBV20-1, with 8 positions matching TRBD1. As DNA, the CDR3 is TGCAGTGCTAGAGCCTCAGGGGGCAGGGCTCAGCCCCAGCATTTT. Translated, it gives CSARASGGRAQPQHF.